This T cell receptor (beta chain) originates from a study of OX40 agonist ivuxolimab in advanced cancers. CDR3 size: 13 residues. V dropped 3 bases and J dropped 5; count of bases not matched to a gene: 1. CDR1 SGHAT and CDR2 FQNNGV come from the germline V gene. The method was immunoSEQ multiplex PCR; TCRdb's version includes in-frame clones alone and lacks a portion of them. The sample holds around 72,000 clones, approximately 86% seen once. Sequencing was performed on CD4+ or CD8+ T cells sorted from blood, taken in a trial of the OX40 agonist ivuxolimab. The sequence was collected from an adult with an advanced solid tumor such as melanoma, head and neck, liver or kidney cancer. This sequence joins TRBV11-2 and TRBJ1-1; 9 bases line up with TRBD1. The CDR3 reads CASSLDRGTEAFF. The CDR3 DNA reads TGTGCCAGCAGCTTGGACAGGGGAACTGAAGCTTTCTTT.